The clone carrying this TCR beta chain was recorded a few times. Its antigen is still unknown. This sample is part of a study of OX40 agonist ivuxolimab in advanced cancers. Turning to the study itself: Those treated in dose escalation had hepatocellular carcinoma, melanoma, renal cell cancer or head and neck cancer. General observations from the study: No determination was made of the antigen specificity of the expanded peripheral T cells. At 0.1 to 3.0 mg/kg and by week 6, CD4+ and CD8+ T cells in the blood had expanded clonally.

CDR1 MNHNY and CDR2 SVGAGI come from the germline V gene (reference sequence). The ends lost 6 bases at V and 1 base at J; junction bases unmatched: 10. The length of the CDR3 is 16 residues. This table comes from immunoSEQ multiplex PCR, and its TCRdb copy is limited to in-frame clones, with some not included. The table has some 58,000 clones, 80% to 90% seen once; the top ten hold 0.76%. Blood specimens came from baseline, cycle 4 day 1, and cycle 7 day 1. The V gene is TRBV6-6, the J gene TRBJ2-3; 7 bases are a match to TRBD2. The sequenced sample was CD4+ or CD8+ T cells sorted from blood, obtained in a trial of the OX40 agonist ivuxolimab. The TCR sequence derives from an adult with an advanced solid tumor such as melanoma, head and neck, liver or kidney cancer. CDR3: CASSRGRGEGTDTQYF. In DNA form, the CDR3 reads TGTGCCAGCAGCCGGGGACGGGGGGAGGGCACAGATACGCAGTATTTT.